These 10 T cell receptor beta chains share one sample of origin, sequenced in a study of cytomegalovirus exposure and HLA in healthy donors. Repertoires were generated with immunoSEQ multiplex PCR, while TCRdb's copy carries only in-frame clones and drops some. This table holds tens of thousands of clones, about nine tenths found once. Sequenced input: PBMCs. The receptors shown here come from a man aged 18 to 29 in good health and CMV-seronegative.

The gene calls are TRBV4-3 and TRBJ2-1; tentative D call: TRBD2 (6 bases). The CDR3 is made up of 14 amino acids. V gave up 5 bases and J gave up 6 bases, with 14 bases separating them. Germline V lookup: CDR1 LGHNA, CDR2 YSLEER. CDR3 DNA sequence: TGCGCCAGCAGCGCCCGCCGGGAGCGCAATGAGCAGTTCTTC. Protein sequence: CASSARRERNEQFF.

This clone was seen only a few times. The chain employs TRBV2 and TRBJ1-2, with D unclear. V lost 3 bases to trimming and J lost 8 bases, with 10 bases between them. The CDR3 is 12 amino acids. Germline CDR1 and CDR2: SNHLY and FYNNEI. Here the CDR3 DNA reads TGTGCCAGCAGTGAGCTGGGAGGCGGCTACACCTTC. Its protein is CASSELGGGYTF. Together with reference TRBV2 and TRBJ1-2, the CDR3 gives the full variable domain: EPEVTQTPSHQVTQMGQEVILRCVPISNHLYFYWYRQILGQKVEFLVSFYNNEISEKSEIFDDQFSVERPDGSNFTLKIRSTKLEDSAMYFCASSELGGGYTFGSGTRLTVV.

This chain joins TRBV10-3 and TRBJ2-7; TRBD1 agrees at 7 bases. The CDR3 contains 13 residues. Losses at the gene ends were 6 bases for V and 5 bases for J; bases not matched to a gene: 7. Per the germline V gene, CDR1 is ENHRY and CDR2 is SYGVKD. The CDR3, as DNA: TGTGCCATCAGCGCCGGGACAGTCGACGAGCAGTACTTC. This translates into CAISAGTVDEQYF.

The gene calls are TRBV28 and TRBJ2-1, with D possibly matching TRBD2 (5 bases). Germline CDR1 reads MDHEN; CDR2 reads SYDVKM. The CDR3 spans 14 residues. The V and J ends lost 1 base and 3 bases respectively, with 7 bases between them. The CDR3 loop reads CASSLSRGYNEQFF. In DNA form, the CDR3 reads TGTGCCAGCAGTTTATCTCGGGGCTACAATGAGCAGTTCTTC.

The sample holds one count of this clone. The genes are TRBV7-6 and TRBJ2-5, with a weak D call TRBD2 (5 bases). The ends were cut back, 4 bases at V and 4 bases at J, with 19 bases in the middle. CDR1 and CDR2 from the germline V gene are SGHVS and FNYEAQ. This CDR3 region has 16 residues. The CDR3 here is CASSSEIGVERETQYF. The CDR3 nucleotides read TGTGCCAGCAGCTCCGAGATCGGGGTCGAAAGAGAGACCCAGTACTTC. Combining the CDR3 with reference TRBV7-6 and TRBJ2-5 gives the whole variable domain GAGVSQSPRYKVTKRGQDVALRCDPISGHVSLYWYRQALGQGPEFLTYFNYEAQQDKSGLPNDRFSAERPEGSISTLTIQRTEQRDSAMYRCASSSEIGVERETQYFGPGTRLLVL.

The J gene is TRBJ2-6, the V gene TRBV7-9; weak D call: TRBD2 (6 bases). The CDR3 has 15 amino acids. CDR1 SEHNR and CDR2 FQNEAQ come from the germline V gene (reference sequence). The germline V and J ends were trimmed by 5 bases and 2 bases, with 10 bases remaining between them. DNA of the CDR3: TGTGCCAGCAGCCTAGGGGAGGCTGGGGCCAACGTCCTGACTTTC. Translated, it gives CASSLGEAGANVLTF. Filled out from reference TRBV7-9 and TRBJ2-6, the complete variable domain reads DTGVSQNPRHKITKRGQNVTFRCDPISEHNRLYWYRQTLGQGPEFLTYFQNEAQLEKSRLLSDRFSAERPKGSFSTLEIQRTEQGDSAMYLCASSLGEAGANVLTFGAGSRLTVL.

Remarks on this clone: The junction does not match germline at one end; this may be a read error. CDR3 sequence (DNA): TGTGCCAGCAGTTTAGGCCGGGGACTGGTTTTT. This translates into CASSLGRGLVF. The chain is built from TRBV28 and TRBJ2-3; D perhaps matches TRBD2 (6 bases). Germline CDR1 MDHEN, CDR2 SYDVKM. CDR3 length: 11 amino acids. Looking up the rest from reference TRBV28 and TRBJ2-3 gives the full variable domain: DVKVTQSSRYLVKRTGEKVFLECVQDMDHENMFWYRQDPGLGLRLIYFSYDVKMKEKGDIPEGYSVSREKKERFSLILESASTNQTSMYLCASSLGRGLVFGPGTRLTVL.

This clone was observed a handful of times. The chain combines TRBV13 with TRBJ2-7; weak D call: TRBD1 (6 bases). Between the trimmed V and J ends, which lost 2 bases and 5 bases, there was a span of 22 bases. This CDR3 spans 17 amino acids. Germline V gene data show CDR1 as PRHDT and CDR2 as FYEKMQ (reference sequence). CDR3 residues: CASSLIEPTGQTDEQYF. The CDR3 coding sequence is TGTGCCAGCAGCTTAATAGAACCAACCGGACAGACCGACGAGCAGTACTTC.

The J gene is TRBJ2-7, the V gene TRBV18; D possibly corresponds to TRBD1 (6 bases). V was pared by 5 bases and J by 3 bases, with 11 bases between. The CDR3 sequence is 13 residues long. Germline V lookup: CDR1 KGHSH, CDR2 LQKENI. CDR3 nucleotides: TGTGCCAGCTCAACGATAGGGGGCTACGAGCAGTACTTC. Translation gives CASSTIGGYEQYF.

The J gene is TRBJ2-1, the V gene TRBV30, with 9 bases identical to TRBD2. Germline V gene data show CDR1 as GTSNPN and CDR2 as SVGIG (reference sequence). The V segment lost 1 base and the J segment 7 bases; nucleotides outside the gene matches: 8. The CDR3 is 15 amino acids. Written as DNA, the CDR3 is TGTGCCTGGAGTGAAGGCGCGGGAGGGAGGAATGAGCAGTTCTTC. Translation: CAWSEGAGGRNEQFF. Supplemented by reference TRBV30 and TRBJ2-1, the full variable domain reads SQTIHQWPATLVQPVGSPLSLECTVEGTSNPNLYWYRQAAGRGLQLLFYSVGIGQISSEVPQNLSASRPQDRQFILSSKKLLLSDSGFYLCAWSEGAGGRNEQFFGPGTRLTVL.